These 32 T cell receptor beta chains were all obtained from the same sample, sequenced in a study of T cells after yellow fever vaccination (dated by TCRdb to between 2018 and 2020). The library was generated by 5' RACE. Instrument on record: Illumina HiSeq 2500. TCRdb redid the processing of the public reads, applying fastp at Q25 and MiXCR, and retained in-frame beta chains. CDR3 protein duplicates are merged, each entry listing the most common genes and DNA. The sample includes 300,000 or so distinct CDR3 sequences, with around 7% observed a single time. Roughly a sixth of the sample lies in the top ten. In the paper's terms, the treatment or condition label means: live attenuated yellow fever vaccine strain. This specimen consisted of PBMCs, obtained about 49 days after the first yellow fever vaccination. These receptors were obtained from a man younger than 30 who received the YFV17D yellow fever vaccine.

The chain joins TRBV20-1 to TRBJ2-1; 11 bases align to TRBD2. The CDR3 loop spans 15 amino acids. After removal of 2 bases from V and 2 bases from J, the junction contained 2 bases not matched to a gene. Germline V gene lookup returns CDR1 DFQATT and CDR2 SNEGSKA (reference sequence). CDR3 DNA: TGCAGTGCTAGACCACTAGCGGGGGCCTACAATGAGCAGTTCTTC. This translates into CSARPLAGAYNEQFF.

This clonotype was observed a few times. V and J are TRBV6-6 and TRBJ2-5; 7 bases line up with TRBD1. Trimming cost V 5 bases and J 2 bases; bases outside gene matches: 2. This CDR3 spans 13 amino acids. The germline V gene has CDR1 MNHNY and CDR2 SVGAGI (reference sequence). CDR3: CASSGQVQETQYF. CDR3 coding DNA: TGTGCCAGCAGTGGACAGGTTCAAGAGACCCAGTACTTC.

The genes are TRBV27 and TRBJ2-4, with 9 bases matching TRBD2. The germline V gene encodes CDR1 MNHEY and CDR2 SMNVEV (reference sequence). Germline trimming cut 2 bases from V and 2 bases from J; bases unmatched to any gene: 7. This CDR3 has 17 residues. CDR3 in amino acids: CASSLSGGGVTKNIQYF. The DNA of the CDR3 is TGTGCCAGCAGTTTAAGTGGCGGGGGGGTTACCAAAAACATTCAGTACTTC.

This clonotype was seen repeatedly, ten times or more. V and J are TRBV7-8 and TRBJ2-3; TRBD2 matches at 7 bases. The ends lost 1 base at V and 2 bases at J; junction bases unmatched: 9. From germline, CDR1 is SGHVS and CDR2 FQNEAQ. The CDR3 has 17 amino acids. In DNA form, the CDR3 reads TGTGCCAGCAGCTTAGGGCAGCGGGGAACCTTCACAGATACGCAGTATTTT. Translation gives CASSLGQRGTFTDTQYF.

The V gene is TRBV20-1, the J gene TRBJ1-6; maybe TRBD1 (5 bases). V dropped 3 bases and J dropped 8 bases, with 14 bases sitting between them. CDR1 is DFQATT, CDR2 SNEGSKA, per germline (reference sequence). The CDR3 runs to 14 residues. CDR3 sequence (DNA): TGCAGTGCTAGGAACAGGTTATGGGATTCACCCCTCCACTTT. This sequence encodes CSARNRLWDSPLHF.

V is TRBV10-1 and J is TRBJ2-2; D may be TRBD1 (6 bases). V was trimmed by 5 bases and J by 5 bases, leaving 12 bases between them. CDR3 length: 14 amino acids. From germline, CDR1 is WNHNN and CDR2 SYGVQD (reference sequence). CDR3 DNA: TGCGCCAGCAGTCTAGGACAGCGGACCGGGGAGCTGTTTTTT. Translation: CASSLGQRTGELFF.

A few counts support this clonotype. The chain uses TRBV6-2 or TRBV6-3 and TRBJ1-5; D might be TRBD1 (6 bases). The V gene lost 2 bases and the J gene lost 6 bases, with 14 bases spanning the gap. Germline CDR1 reads MNHEY; CDR2 reads SVGEGT. The CDR3 contains 15 residues. The CDR3 nucleotides are TGTGCCAGCAGTTACGCGTCCAGGGGAAGTCAGCCCCAGCATTTT. Translated, it gives CASSYASRGSQPQHF.

This clonotype was observed a handful of times. J is TRBJ1-1 and V is TRBV12-3 or TRBV12-4, with a possible D match to TRBD1 (6 bases). The length of the CDR3 is 18 residues. The V gene lost 5 bases and the J gene lost 5 bases, with 27 bases spanning the gap. The CDR3 here is CASSRYWENRVTDTEAFF. The CDR3 nucleotides are TGTGCCAGCAGTCGGTATTGGGAAAACAGGGTTACGGATACTGAAGCTTTCTTT.

This clonotype was counted ten times or more. The chain uses TRBV5-1 and TRBJ1-5, with no clear D. The germline V and J ends were trimmed by 0 bases and 3 bases, with 10 bases remaining between them. This CDR3 contains 15 residues. Germline lookup yields CDR1 SGHRS and CDR2 YFSETQ. CDR3 in DNA: TGCGCCAGCAGCTTGGGTTACAGCTCCAATCAGCCCCAGCATTTT. Its protein is CASSLGYSSNQPQHF.

In its sample, this clonotype was seen a few times. CDR3 in DNA: TGTGCCAGCAAGAAGACCGGGACAGGGACCTACGAGCAGTACTTC. As protein: CASKKTGTGTYEQYF. This chain connects TRBV7-8 to TRBJ2-7; 9 nucleotides match TRBD1. The CDR3 totals 15 residues. V was pared by 7 bases and J by 2 bases, with 9 bases of the junction left unmatched. CDR1 and CDR2 from the germline V gene are SGHVS and FQNEAQ.

A few counts support this clonotype. The V and J genes are TRBV7-2 and TRBJ2-7; 8 nucleotides match TRBD1. CDR1 is SGHTA, CDR2 FQGNSA, per germline. The CDR3 length is 13 residues. V lost 3 bases, J lost 9 bases, and 7 bases stayed unmatched. CDR3 nucleotide sequence: TGTGCCAGCAGCTTCGGACAGGGTTGGGGGCAGTACGTC. Protein product: CASSFGQGWGQYV.

The chain carries TRBV5-5 and TRBJ2-3; 8 nucleotides align to TRBD1. Losses at the gene ends were 3 bases for V and 0 bases for J; bases not matched to a gene: 9. Looked up from germline, CDR1 is SGHKS and CDR2 is YYEKEE (reference sequence). The CDR3 is 17 residues long. This CDR3 is CASSSRQGLASTDTQYF. Here the CDR3 DNA reads TGTGCCAGCAGCTCTCGACAGGGGCTAGCTAGCACAGATACGCAGTATTTT. Combining the CDR3 with reference TRBV5-5 and TRBJ2-3 gives the whole variable domain DAGVTQSPTHLIKTRGQQVTLRCSPISGHKSVSWYQQVLGQGPQFIFQYYEKEERGRGNFPDRFSARQFPNYSSELNVNALLLGDSALYLCASSSRQGLASTDTQYFGPGTRLTVL.

This clonotype was seen ten or more times. This chain joins TRBV4-1 and TRBJ2-2; TRBD2 aligns across 7 bases. The CDR3 totals 14 residues. Germline V gene lookup returns CDR1 MGHRA and CDR2 YSYEKL. Losses at the gene ends were 5 bases for V and 5 bases for J; bases not matched to a gene: 5. The CDR3: CASSSRDYTGELFF. The CDR3 DNA follows: TGCGCCAGCAGCTCCCGGGACTATACCGGGGAGCTGTTTTTT.

This clonotype has just a few counts. The chain couples TRBV6-5 to TRBJ1-2, with D maybe TRBD1 (6 bases). CDR1 and CDR2 from the germline V gene are MNHEY and SVGAGI. The CDR3 covers 15 residues. Trimming removed 2 bases at V and 7 bases at J, with 17 bases between. This CDR3 is CASSYGGTGRGGYTF. In nucleotides, the CDR3 is TGTGCCAGCAGTTACGGGGGAACAGGGAGGGGTGGCTACACCTTC.

This clonotype was seen repeatedly, ten times or more. The genes are TRBV11-2 and TRBJ2-2; possibly TRBD1 for D (5 bases). V was clipped by 0 bases and J by 6 bases, with 17 bases between them. CDR1 is SGHAT, CDR2 FQNNGV, per germline. This CDR3 contains 17 residues. CDR3 sequence: CASSLELSGYYAGELFF. DNA for the CDR3: TGTGCCAGCAGCTTAGAACTGTCAGGGTATTACGCCGGGGAGCTGTTTTTT. Filled out from reference TRBV11-2 and TRBJ2-2, the complete variable domain reads EAGVAQSPRYKIIEKRQSVAFWCNPISGHATLYWYQQILGQGPKLLIQFQNNGVVDDSQLPKDRFSAERLKGVDSTLKIQPAKLEDSAVYLCASSLELSGYYAGELFFGEGSRLTVL.

This clonotype has at least ten counts. The chain uses TRBV20-1 and TRBJ2-3, with 10 bases lining up with TRBD2. V lost 6 bases to trimming and J lost 4 bases; unmatched junction nucleotides: 7. This CDR3 contains 14 residues. Per germline, CDR1 DFQATT and CDR2 SNEGSKA (reference sequence). CDR3 sequence (DNA): TGCAGTGCGGGACTCAGCGGGGGGGCAGATACGCAGTATTTT. Translation: CSAGLSGGADTQYF.

This clonotype was counted at least ten times. The chain has TRBV7-2 and TRBJ1-6; no clear D gene. V dropped 1 base and J dropped 7 bases, with 11 bases sitting between them. The CDR3 contains 15 residues. CDR1 is SGHTA and CDR2 is FQGNSA in the germline V gene. The CDR3 loop reads CASSLGYKRNSPLHF. CDR3 in DNA: TGTGCCAGCAGCTTAGGTTACAAAAGGAATTCACCCCTCCACTTT.

The chain is built from TRBV7-9 and TRBJ2-2; D remains ambiguous. The CDR3 loop spans 14 amino acids. Looked up from germline, CDR1 is SEHNR and CDR2 is FQNEAQ (reference sequence). V was trimmed by 1 base and J by 4 bases, leaving 7 bases between them. CDR3 DNA sequence: TGTGCCAGCAGCTTAGTCCGGGCCACCGGGGAGCTGTTTTTT. Protein product: CASSLVRATGELFF.

The chain recombines TRBV9 with TRBJ1-1, with TRBD1 matching 8 bases. Looked up from germline, CDR1 is SGDLS and CDR2 is YYNGEE. Germline trimming cut 4 bases from V and 1 base from J; bases unmatched to any gene: 6. This CDR3 region has 15 residues. In DNA form, the CDR3 reads TGTGCCAGCAGCCCAGGGACAGGCGAGAACACTGAAGCTTTCTTT. This codes for CASSPGTGENTEAFF.

The chain links TRBV29-1 to TRBJ1-4; D gene uncertain. Germline loops: CDR1 SQVTM, CDR2 ANQGSEA. The CDR3 runs 14 residues. Trimming stripped 1 base from V and 6 bases from J, with 12 bases between. The CDR3 DNA follows: TGCAGCGTTGAAGGGTCGTCAGTCCATGAAAAACTGTTTTTT. It translates to CSVEGSSVHEKLFF.

CDR3 sequence reads: CASSYSTGKGGPYF. For the CDR3, the DNA is TGTGCCAGCAGTTACTCTACGGGAAAGGGGGGCCCGTACTTC. V and J are TRBV6-5 and TRBJ2-7; D assignment may be TRBD1 or TRBD2 (6 bases each). V was cut by 0 bases and J by 12 bases, with 18 bases left in between. Germline V lookup: CDR1 MNHEY, CDR2 SVGAGI. The CDR3 sequence is 14 residues long.

This clonotype has only a few counts. The V gene is TRBV2, the J gene TRBJ2-1, with 7 bases that match TRBD2. Germline V gene sequence: CDR1 SNHLY, CDR2 FYNNEI. The CDR3 length is 13 residues. V was pared by 10 bases and J by 7 bases, with 10 bases of the junction left unmatched. CDR3 DNA: TGTGCCACCCAGCGGGGAGAGGGGAATGAGCAGTTCTTC. Translated: CATQRGEGNEQFF. The whole variable domain, remainder taken from reference TRBV2 and TRBJ2-1, is EPEVTQTPSHQVTQMGQEVILRCVPISNHLYFYWYRQILGQKVEFLVSFYNNEISEKSEIFDDQFSVERPDGSNFTLKIRSTKLEDSAMYFCATQRGEGNEQFFGPGTRLTVL.

This clonotype was picked up a small number of times. The chain links TRBV7-3 to TRBJ2-2; 10 nucleotides match TRBD2. There are 15 residues in the CDR3. Looked up from germline, CDR1 is SGHTA and CDR2 is FQGTGA. The V segment lost 1 base and the J segment 4 bases; nucleotides outside the gene matches: 0. CDR3 sequence: CASSLKRGGTGELFF. CDR3 nucleotide sequence: TGTGCCAGCAGCTTAAAGCGGGGGGGCACCGGGGAGCTGTTTTTT.

This clonotype appeared a few times. The genes are TRBV24-1 and TRBJ1-2; D perhaps matches TRBD1 (5 bases). The CDR3 extends over 14 amino acids. V was cut by 9 bases and J by 0 bases, with 13 bases left in between. CDR1 is KGHDR, CDR2 SFDVKD, per germline. CDR3 amino acids: CATSRGTSNYGYTF. The CDR3 coding sequence is TGTGCCACCTCCCGGGGCACCTCTAACTATGGCTACACCTTC.

This clonotype was detected only a few times. The chain is built from TRBV6-4 and TRBJ2-5; D tentatively reads TRBD1 or TRBD2 (5 bases each). Germline loops: CDR1 MRHNA, CDR2 SNTAGT. Deletions cut 9 bases from V and 1 base from J, with 18 bases between. This CDR3 comprises 15 residues. The CDR3 protein is CASTSPGPIQETQYF. As DNA, the CDR3 is TGTGCCAGTACTTCTCCGGGGCCCATCCAAGAGACCCAGTACTTC.

This clonotype was seen only a few times. This chain joins TRBV7-2 and TRBJ2-7, with 10 bases fitting TRBD1. CDR1 and CDR2 (germline): SGHTA, FQGNSA. The J segment lost 6 bases and the V segment lost 5 bases, leaving 10 bases of the junction unmatched. This CDR3 comprises 15 residues. The CDR3 sequence: CASSKRPGQGTEQYF. The CDR3 DNA sequence: TGTGCCAGCAGCAAACGTCCGGGACAGGGGACCGAGCAGTACTTC.

This rearrangement joins TRBV7-9 to TRBJ2-5; D might be TRBD1 or TRBD2, each matching 5 bases. This CDR3 is built from 16 residues. Deletions cut 1 base from V and 2 bases from J, with 14 bases between. Germline loops: CDR1 SEHNR, CDR2 FQNEAQ (reference sequence). This CDR3 reads CASSLEERTLQETQYF. For the CDR3, the DNA is TGTGCCAGCAGCTTAGAAGAGCGGACACTTCAAGAGACCCAGTACTTC.

This clonotype was counted only a few times. V is TRBV7-2 and J is TRBJ2-1, with 9 bases that match TRBD1. This CDR3 has 15 amino acids. Unmatched junction bases numbered 7, after V lost 2 bases and J lost 8 bases. Germline CDR1 reads SGHTA; CDR2 reads FQGNSA. The CDR3 loop reads CASSLRTGEWDEQFF. CDR3 nucleotides: TGTGCCAGCAGCTTACGGACAGGGGAATGGGATGAGCAGTTCTTC.

The V and J genes are TRBV18 and TRBJ1-1, with a possible D match to TRBD1 (5 bases). Germline V gene data show CDR1 as KGHSH and CDR2 as LQKENI. Trimming shortened V by 0 bases and J by 1 base, and 9 bases separated the two germline ends. There are 15 residues in the CDR3. The CDR3 DNA reads TGTGCCAGCTCACCACCGTCGGGGGGGAACACTGAAGCTTTCTTT. It yields the protein CASSPPSGGNTEAFF.

The rearrangement uses TRBV5-6 and TRBJ1-3; D not certain. Germline CDR1 reads SGHDT; CDR2 reads YYEEEE. CDR3 length equals 17 residues. With 0 bases removed from V and 1 base from J, the gap between germline ends came to 14 bases. The CDR3: CASSLARKGSSGNTIYF. The CDR3 bases are TGTGCCAGCAGCTTGGCCAGGAAGGGCTCTTCTGGAAACACCATATATTTT.

This clonotype has just a few counts. The chain uses TRBV20-1 and TRBJ2-1, with 7 bases identical to TRBD1. The CDR3 loop spans 14 amino acids. Germline-derived CDR1 and CDR2 are DFQATT and SNEGSKA (reference sequence). V was clipped by 6 bases and J by 4 bases; unmatched bases: 9. The CDR3 reads CSAAPGQKYNEQFF. The DNA for the CDR3 is TGCAGTGCCGCCCCGGGACAGAAATACAATGAGCAGTTCTTC.

There are a few counts of this clonotype. V gene TRBV6-5 combines with J gene TRBJ2-1; a possible D gene is TRBD2 (5 bases). Germline V CDR1 and CDR2: MNHEY, SVGAGI. V was shortened by 7 bases and J by 0 bases, with 13 bases between the two germline ends. This CDR3 is built from 15 residues. CDR3 bases: TGTGCCAGCAAATCGAGGGCGTACTCCTACAATGAGCAGTTCTTC. This codes for CASKSRAYSYNEQFF.